This T cell receptor (beta chain) appears in the sequencing data of a study of CXCR3-negative and CXCR3-positive naive CD8 T cells. Study-wide points: Both naive subsets, CXCR3-negative and CXCR3-positive, displayed similar TRBV-TRBJ usage, unlike memory cells. The study inferred TCR strength from TRB CDR3 properties and found comparable surface CD5 between naive subsets. Memory CD8+ T cell repertoires were far less diverse than both naive subsets.

The CDR3 runs 15 residues. Germline V CDR1 and CDR2: MNHEY, SVGEGT. On this clonotype itself: Its cognate antigen is unknown.

All TRB cDNA libraries came from 5' RACE performed with UMI labels. TCRdb re-called the 5' RACE reads and shows each CDR3 protein once, DNA omitted. The clone table shows some 38,000 distinct CDR3 sequences, with the ten largest holding 13% to 15%. The TCR sequence derives from a human donor in good health. Some clones in this sample may be carry-over from other donors' samples. The sample comprised memory CD8+ T cells from blood. This sequence joins TRBV6-2 or TRBV6-3 and TRBJ2-5; TCRdb picks TRBD1, but there is no DNA to check that call. The CDR3 spells CASRSGRGDQETQYF.